A single T cell receptor (beta chain) is shown here with its context. The antigen is undetermined. This entry comes from a study of chemoradiotherapy in HPV16-positive cancers. Study overall: Functional T-cell assays on two HPV16-positive patients' cells defined candidate HPV-specific clones and common TCR motifs.

The method was immunoSEQ multiplex PCR; TCRdb's version includes in-frame clones alone and lacks a portion of them. This sample has about 20,000 clones, with about nine tenths found just once. Study-wide findings and caveats: HPV-responsive T-cell expansion during chemoradiotherapy was linked to improved recurrence-free survival in HPV16-positive patients. Candidate HPV-specific clones and E7-related TCR motifs grew in tumor during treatment. The functional HPV-specific definition rests on just a couple of HPV16-positive patients.

CDR1 is SGHRS and CDR2 is YFSETQ in the germline V gene. V lost 0 bases to trimming and J lost 0 bases; unmatched junction nucleotides: 4. The CDR3 loop spans 17 amino acids. This clonotype originated in a human donor with HPV-associated anogenital cancer. V usage is TRBV5-1 and J usage is TRBJ2-1; 9 bases agree with TRBD1. The source material was blood, sampled from a patient who underwent chemoradiotherapy. The chain's CDR3 is CASSLGTGASSYNEQFF. The CDR3 coding sequence is TGCGCCAGCAGCTTGGGGACAGGGGCGAGCTCCTACAATGAGCAGTTCTTC. The entire variable domain, with the rest obtained from reference TRBV5-1 and TRBJ2-1, is as follows: KAGVTQTPRYLIKTRGQQVTLSCSPISGHRSVSWYQQTPGQGLQFLFEYFSETQRNKGNFPGRFSGRQFSNSRSEMNVSTLELGDSALYLCASSLGTGASSYNEQFFGPGTRLTVL.